What follows describes a single T cell receptor beta chain. This sample was included in a study of blood T cell repertoires in COVID-19. The overall study: There were acute and convalescent COVID-19 samples, and they came from the United States, Italy and Spain.

In the original analysis: From reference gene primer amplification, estimates of nucleated cell counts were derived. Profiling relied on immunoSEQ multiplex PCR, and the TCRdb table lists in-frame clones only, not all of them. The D gene and trimming were derived from the DNA, and the V and J assignments and clone size from that table. The data contain hundreds of thousands of clones, 70% to 90% of them seen just once; the ten biggest clones take up about 4%. The germline V and J ends were trimmed by 7 bases and 0 bases, with 7 bases remaining between them. CDR3 length: 14 amino acids. CDR1 is MDHEN, CDR2 SYDVKM, per germline.

The chain couples TRBV28 to TRBJ1-6; D call uncertain. The clonotype comes from a woman between 45 and 65 years old with active or convalescent COVID-19. Material: peripheral blood. DNA for the CDR3: TGTGCCAGCACAGGCAGCTCCTATAATTCACCCCTCCACTTT. Translation gives CASTGSSYNSPLHF.